Below, one T cell receptor (beta chain) is given with its context. Its antigen is undetermined. This CDR3 is also generated by other DNA sequences in the sample. V lost 1 base and J lost 2, with 4 bases in between. The CDR3 contains 13 residues. Looked up from germline, CDR1 is KGHSH and CDR2 is LQKENI. This entry comes from a study of OX40 agonist ivuxolimab in advanced cancers. Background on the study: The group had a mean age of 60 years, ranged from about 23 to 85, and was around 86% male. General study results and limits: CD4+ T cells averaged fewer expanded clones than CD8+ T cells.

Sequenced by immunoSEQ multiplex PCR; TCRdb stores in-frame clones only, minus some. The sample carries about 73,000 clones, around 86% recorded once. The chain combines TRBV18 with TRBJ2-3; D remains ambiguous. The origin of this receptor is an adult with an advanced solid tumor such as melanoma, head and neck, liver or kidney cancer. The source material was CD4+ or CD8+ T cells sorted from blood, sampled in a trial of the OX40 agonist ivuxolimab. The CDR3 sequence is CASSPRNTDTQYF. CDR3 DNA sequence: TGTGCCAGCTCACCACGGAACACAGATACGCAGTATTTT.